Each of the 24 T cell receptor beta chains below was sequenced from the same sample in a study of CD8 T cells in Susac syndrome. Random hexamers were used to reverse transcribe about 0.5 to 1 ug of RNA. MiXCR was run by TCRdb on the immunoSEQ multiplex PCR reads, yielding one entry per CDR3 protein. The sample shows about 160,000 distinct CDR3 sequences, roughly 95% of them seen only once. Sequencing input: CD4+ T cells from PBMCs. The receptors were sampled from a human donor with Susac syndrome.

The chain recombines TRBV24-1 with TRBJ2-3; 7 positions match TRBD1. Losses at the gene ends were 9 bases for V and 2 bases for J; bases not matched to a gene: 4. There are 13 residues in the CDR3. Germline V CDR1 and CDR2: KGHDR, SFDVKD. The CDR3 DNA sequence: TGTGCCACCGGGGACAGATTCACAGATACGCAGTATTTT. Protein sequence: CATGDRFTDTQYF.

This chain links TRBV7-9 with TRBJ2-7; D tentatively fits TRBD1 or TRBD2 (5 bases each). CDR1 and CDR2 (germline): SEHNR, FQNEAQ (reference sequence). The CDR3 spans 15 residues. The V gene lost 2 bases and the J gene lost 0 bases, with 11 bases spanning the gap. CDR3 sequence reads: CASSLPGASSYEQYF. The DNA for the CDR3 is TGTGCCAGCAGCTTACCCGGGGCCAGCTCCTACGAGCAGTACTTC.

The chain joins TRBV24-1 to TRBJ1-1, with D unresolved. The CDR3 spans 12 residues. The germline gives CDR1 KGHDR, CDR2 SFDVKD. The ends were cut back, 2 bases at V and 3 bases at J, with 3 bases in the middle. CDR3 in DNA: TGTGCCACCAGTGATTCCGACACTGAAGCTTTCTTT. Its translation is CATSDSDTEAFF.

The gene calls are TRBV16 and TRBJ2-1; tentatively, D is TRBD2 (5 bases). Looked up from germline, CDR1 is KGHSY and CDR2 is FQNENV. This CDR3 region has 15 residues. Trimming took off 4 bases at V and 6 bases at J, with 16 bases between the two ends. The CDR3 protein is CASSPYSIRGNEQFF. CDR3 DNA sequence: TGTGCCAGCAGCCCCTACAGCATACGGGGCAATGAGCAGTTCTTC.

The genes are TRBV2 and TRBJ2-3; D is unresolved. The V end was cut by 4 bases, the J end by 1 base, with 12 bases between. This CDR3 spans 15 amino acids. Germline values: CDR1 SNHLY, CDR2 FYNNEI. The CDR3: CASSVRQVRTDTQYF. As DNA, the CDR3 is TGTGCCAGCAGTGTCCGCCAGGTTCGCACAGATACGCAGTATTTT.

In its sample, this clonotype was seen once. The CDR3: CAWSPNRQRNTIYF. DNA for the CDR3: TGTGCCTGGAGTCCCAACCGCCAAAGAAACACCATATATTTT. V usage is TRBV30 and J usage is TRBJ1-3; D gene uncertain. This CDR3 is 14 amino acids long. V lost 2 bases to trimming and J lost 5 bases, with 13 bases between them. The germline V gene has CDR1 GTSNPN and CDR2 SVGIG (reference sequence).

V and J are TRBV12-5 and TRBJ1-2; D is ambiguous. CDR3 size: 14 residues. The germline V and J ends were trimmed by 6 bases and 5 bases, with 16 bases remaining between them. Germline-derived CDR1 and CDR2 are LGHNT and FRNRAP. DNA of the CDR3: TGTGCTAGTGGCCGGATGACATGGCCTTATGGCTACACCTTC. Residues: CASGRMTWPYGYTF.

This chain links TRBV4-2 with TRBJ2-3, with 8 bases aligning to TRBD1. V shed 3 bases, J shed 4 bases, and the junction held 9 bases outside the gene matches. CDR1 is LGHNA, CDR2 YNFKEQ, per germline. The CDR3 runs to 16 residues. Written as DNA, the CDR3 is TGTGCCAGCAGCCAGAGACAGGGGCTCTTGGCAGATACGCAGTATTTT. It is translated as CASSQRQGLLADTQYF.

The chain recombines TRBV18 with TRBJ2-5; D might be TRBD1 (5 bases). Germline V gene data show CDR1 as KGHSH and CDR2 as LQKENI. The CDR3 spans 16 residues. V lost 1 base and J lost 1, with 13 bases in between. CDR3 residues: CASSPLAGHLQETQYF. In nucleotides, the CDR3 is TGTGCCAGCTCACCACTTGCAGGGCATCTCCAAGAGACCCAGTACTTC. The variable domain in full, with the rest retrieved from reference TRBV18 and TRBJ2-5, is NAGVMQNPRHLVRRRGQEARLRCSPMKGHSHVYWYRQLPEEGLKFMVYLQKENIIDESGMPKERFSAEFPKEGPSILRIQQVVRGDSAAYFCASSPLAGHLQETQYFGPGTRLLVL.

This chain joins TRBV7-6 and TRBJ1-2, with 9 bases fitting TRBD1. CDR1 and CDR2 (germline): SGHVS, FNYEAQ. V dropped 5 bases and J dropped 8; count of bases not matched to a gene: 12. This CDR3 has 15 amino acids. The CDR3, as DNA: TGTGCCAGCAGCAGCGGTCCGGGACAGGGAAAGGGCTACACCTTC. Protein product: CASSSGPGQGKGYTF.

The chain joins TRBV15 to TRBJ2-7; D may correspond to TRBD1 or TRBD2 (5 bases each). CDR3 length: 13 residues. Germline V lookup: CDR1 LNHNV, CDR2 YYDKDF (reference sequence). Trimming removed 4 bases at V and 7 bases at J, with 14 bases between. In nucleotides, the CDR3 is TGTGCCACCAGCACCACCCTATGGGGGGAGCAGTACTTC. It translates to CATSTTLWGEQYF.

This clonotype occurred a few times. The chain is built from TRBV28 and TRBJ2-7; possibly TRBD1 or TRBD2 for D (5 bases each). Germline CDR1 is MDHEN and CDR2 is SYDVKM. Trimming cost V 6 bases and J 1 base, with 10 bases left between them. CDR3 length equals 13 residues. The CDR3 nucleotides read TGTGCCAGCAGAGGGACCGCTTCCTACGAGCAGTACGTC. Translating it yields CASRGTASYEQYV.

This rearrangement joins TRBV6-6 to TRBJ2-3, with 12 bases lining up with TRBD2. CDR3 length equals 15 residues. From germline, CDR1 is MNHNY and CDR2 SVGAGI (reference sequence). Germline trimming cut 5 bases from V and 5 bases from J; bases unmatched to any gene: 5. The CDR3 DNA reads TGTGCCAGCAGTCATCCGGGACTAGCGGGAGATACGCAGTATTTT. Translating gives CASSHPGLAGDTQYF.

The V call is TRBV7-3, the J call TRBJ2-3; D remains ambiguous. V lost 3 bases and J 4 bases, leaving 11 bases between the germline ends. The CDR3 runs to 14 residues. The germline gives CDR1 SGHTA, CDR2 FQGTGA. The CDR3 reads CASSFLASSDTQYF. The CDR3 DNA follows: TGTGCCAGCAGCTTCTTAGCCAGCTCAGATACGCAGTATTTT.

V usage is TRBV6-2 or TRBV6-3 and J usage is TRBJ2-6, with D unresolved. V was clipped by 4 bases and J by 0 bases, with 7 bases between them. The CDR3 runs 15 residues. Looked up from germline, CDR1 is MNHEY and CDR2 is SVGEGT. CDR3 DNA: TGTGCCAGCAGTTCTCTCCTCTCTGGGGCCAACGTCCTGACTTTC. Amino acid sequence: CASSSLLSGANVLTF.

The genes are TRBV9 and TRBJ2-7; TRBD2 matches 7 bases. The trim removed 3 bases at V and 0 bases at J, leaving 3 bases unmatched. The CDR3 length is 14 residues. Germline V lookup: CDR1 SGDLS, CDR2 YYNGEE. CDR3 coding DNA: TGTGCCAGCAGCGCCGGACTAGGCTCCTACGAGCAGTACTTC. Its protein is CASSAGLGSYEQYF.

The V and J genes are TRBV6-5 and TRBJ1-1; possibly TRBD1 for D (5 bases). The germline V gene has CDR1 MNHEY and CDR2 SVGAGI. V was pared by 0 bases and J by 5 bases, with 13 bases between. The CDR3 extends over 15 amino acids. The CDR3 DNA reads as TGTGCCAGCAGTTACTCGGTCAGGGTAGGAACTGAAGCTTTCTTT. Translating gives CASSYSVRVGTEAFF.

The rearrangement uses TRBV20-1 and TRBJ2-3; D not resolved. Germline CDR1 and CDR2: DFQATT and SNEGSKA (reference sequence). Trimming pared 5 bases from V and 1 base from J, leaving 4 bases between. The CDR3 extends over 11 amino acids. The CDR3 reads CSAARTDTQYF. The CDR3 nucleotides read TGCAGTGCTGCCCGCACAGATACGCAGTATTTT.

J is TRBJ1-3 and V is TRBV7-9; D unclear. V lost 0 bases to trimming and J lost 0 bases, with 6 bases between them. The CDR3 covers 15 residues. Germline CDR1 SEHNR, CDR2 FQNEAQ (reference sequence). CDR3 sequence: CASSLAAPSGNTIYF. The CDR3 DNA reads TGTGCCAGCAGCTTAGCGGCCCCCTCTGGAAACACCATATATTTT.

This clonotype is a singleton in its sample. J is TRBJ2-1 and V is TRBV5-1; D tentatively reads TRBD1 or TRBD2 (5 bases each). Germline V gene lookup returns CDR1 SGHRS and CDR2 YFSETQ. V was pared by 3 bases and J by 4 bases, with 14 bases between. The length of the CDR3 is 15 residues. The CDR3 loop is CASSSSRDGYNEQFF. The CDR3 nucleotides read TGCGCCAGCAGCTCGTCCCGGGACGGGTACAATGAGCAGTTCTTC.

This chain uses TRBV10-3 with TRBJ2-2; tentative D call: TRBD1 (5 bases). Trimming removed 6 bases from V and 4 bases from J, with 6 bases in between. Germline CDR1 ENHRY, CDR2 SYGVKD. The CDR3 contains 12 residues. The CDR3 DNA follows: TGTGCCATCAGCGACAGCACCGGGGAGCTGTTTTTT. This encodes CAISDSTGELFF.

This rearrangement joins TRBV12-3 or TRBV12-4 to TRBJ2-1; TRBD1 matches 9 bases. This CDR3 has 16 residues. Unmatched junction bases numbered 9, after V lost 3 bases and J lost 6 bases. CDR3 amino acids: CASSFKGQGRINEQFF. CDR3 in DNA: TGTGCCAGCAGTTTTAAGGGACAGGGACGGATCAATGAGCAGTTCTTC.

The J gene is TRBJ2-4, the V gene TRBV29-1; the D call may be TRBD1 or TRBD2 (5 bases each). Germline assignment: CDR1 SQVTM and CDR2 ANQGSEA. With 3 bases removed from V and 2 bases from J, the gap between germline ends came to 14 bases. The CDR3 covers 15 residues. The CDR3 DNA follows: TGCAGCGTTGAGGTGGGGGTGCTTACCAAAAACATTCAGTACTTC. It is translated as CSVEVGVLTKNIQYF. Variable domain in full (rest from reference TRBV29-1 and TRBJ2-4): SAVISQKPSRDICQRGTSLTIQCQVDSQVTMMFWYRQQPGQSLTLIATANQGSEATYESGFVIDKFPISRPNLTFSTLTVSNMSPEDSSIYLCSVEVGVLTKNIQYFGAGTRLSVL.

This chain links TRBV14 with TRBJ1-1; D unclear. V was shortened by 2 bases and J by 0 bases, with 10 bases between the two germline ends. Per germline, CDR1 SGHDN and CDR2 FVKESK. The CDR3 length is 15 residues. The DNA of the CDR3 is TGTGCCAGCAGCCAATCACCCGGCATGAACACTGAAGCTTTCTTT. It encodes CASSQSPGMNTEAFF. Full variable domain (rest looked up from reference TRBV14 and TRBJ1-1): EAGVTQFPSHSVIEKGQTVTLRCDPISGHDNLYWYRRVMGKEIKFLLHFVKESKQDESGMPNNRFLAERTGGTYSTLKVQPAELEDSGVYFCASSQSPGMNTEAFFGQGTRLTVV.